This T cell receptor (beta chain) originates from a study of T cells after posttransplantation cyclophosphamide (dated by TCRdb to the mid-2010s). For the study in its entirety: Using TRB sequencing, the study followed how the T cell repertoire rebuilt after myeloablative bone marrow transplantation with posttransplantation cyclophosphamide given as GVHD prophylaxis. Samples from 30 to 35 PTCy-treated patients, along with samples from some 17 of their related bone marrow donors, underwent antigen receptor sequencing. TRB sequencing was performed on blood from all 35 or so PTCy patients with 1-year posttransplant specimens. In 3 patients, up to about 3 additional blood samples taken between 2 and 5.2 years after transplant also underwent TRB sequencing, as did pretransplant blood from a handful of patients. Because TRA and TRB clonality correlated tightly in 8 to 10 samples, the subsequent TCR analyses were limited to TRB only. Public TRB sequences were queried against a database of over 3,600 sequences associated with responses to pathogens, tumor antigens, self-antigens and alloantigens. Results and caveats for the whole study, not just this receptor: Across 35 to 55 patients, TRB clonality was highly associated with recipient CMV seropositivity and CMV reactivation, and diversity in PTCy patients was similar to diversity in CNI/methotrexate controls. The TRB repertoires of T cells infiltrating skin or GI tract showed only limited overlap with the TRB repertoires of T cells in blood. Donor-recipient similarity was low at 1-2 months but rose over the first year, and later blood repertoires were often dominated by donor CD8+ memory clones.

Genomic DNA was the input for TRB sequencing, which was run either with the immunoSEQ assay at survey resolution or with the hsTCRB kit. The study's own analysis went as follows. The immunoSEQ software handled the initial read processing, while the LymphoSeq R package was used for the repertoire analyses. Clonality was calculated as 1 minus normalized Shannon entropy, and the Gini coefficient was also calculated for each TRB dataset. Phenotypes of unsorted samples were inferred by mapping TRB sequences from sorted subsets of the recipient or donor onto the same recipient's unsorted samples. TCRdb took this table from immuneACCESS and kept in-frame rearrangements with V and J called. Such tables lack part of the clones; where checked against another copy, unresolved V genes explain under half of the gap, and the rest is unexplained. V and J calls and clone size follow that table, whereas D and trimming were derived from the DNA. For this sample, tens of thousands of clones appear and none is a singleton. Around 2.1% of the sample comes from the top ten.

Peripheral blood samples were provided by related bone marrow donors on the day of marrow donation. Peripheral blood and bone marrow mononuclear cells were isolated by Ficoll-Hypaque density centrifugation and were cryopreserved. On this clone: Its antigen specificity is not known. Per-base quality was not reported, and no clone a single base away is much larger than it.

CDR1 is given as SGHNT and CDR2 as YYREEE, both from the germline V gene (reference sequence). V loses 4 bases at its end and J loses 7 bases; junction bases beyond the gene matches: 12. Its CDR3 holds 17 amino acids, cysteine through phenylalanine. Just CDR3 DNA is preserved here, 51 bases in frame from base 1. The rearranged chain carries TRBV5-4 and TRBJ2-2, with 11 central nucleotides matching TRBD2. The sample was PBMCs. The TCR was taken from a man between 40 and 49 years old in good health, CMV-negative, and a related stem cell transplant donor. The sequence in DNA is TGTGCCAGCAGCCCGGAGCTAGCGGGGGGCCAGGGCGGGGAGCTGTTTTTT. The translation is CASSPELAGGQGGELFF.